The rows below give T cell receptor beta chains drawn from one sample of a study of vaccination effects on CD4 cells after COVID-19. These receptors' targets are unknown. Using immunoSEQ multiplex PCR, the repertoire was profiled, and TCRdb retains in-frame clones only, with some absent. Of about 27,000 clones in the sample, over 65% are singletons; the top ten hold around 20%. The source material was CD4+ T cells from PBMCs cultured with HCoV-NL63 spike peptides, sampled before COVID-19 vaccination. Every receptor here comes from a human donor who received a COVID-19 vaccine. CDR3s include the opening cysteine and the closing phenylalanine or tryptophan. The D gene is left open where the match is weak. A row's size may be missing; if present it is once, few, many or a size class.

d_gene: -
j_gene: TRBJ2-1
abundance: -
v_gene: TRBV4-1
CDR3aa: CASSQMKGNYNEQFF
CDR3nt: TGCGCCAGCAGCCAAATGAAGGGGAACTACAATGAGCAGTTCTTC

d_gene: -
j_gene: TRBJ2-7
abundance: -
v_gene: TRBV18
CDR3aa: CASSATQYEQYF
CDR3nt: TGTGCCAGCTCAGCTACCCAGTACGAGCAGTACTTC

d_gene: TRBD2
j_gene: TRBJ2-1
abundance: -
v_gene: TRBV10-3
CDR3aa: CAISESGEGFDQFF
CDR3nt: TGTGCCATCAGTGAGTCGGGGGAGGGGTTTGACCAGTTCTTC

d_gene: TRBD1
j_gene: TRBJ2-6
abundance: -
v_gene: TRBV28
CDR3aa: CASRGLTGANSGANVLTF
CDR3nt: TGTGCCAGCAGGGGGCTGACAGGGGCCAACTCTGGGGCCAACGTCCTGACTTTC

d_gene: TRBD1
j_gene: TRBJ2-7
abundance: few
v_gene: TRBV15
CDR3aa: CATSRYGTGVSYEQYF
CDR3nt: TGTGCCACCAGCAGGTACGGGACAGGGGTCTCCTACGAGCAGTACTTC

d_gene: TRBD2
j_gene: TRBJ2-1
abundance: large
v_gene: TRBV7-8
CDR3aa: CASSLAASGSHLRVF
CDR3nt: TGTGCCAGCAGCTTAGCGGCTAGCGGTTCCCACCTTCGGGTCTTC

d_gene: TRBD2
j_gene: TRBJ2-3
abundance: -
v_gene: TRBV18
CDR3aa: CASSPETGGGDTQYF
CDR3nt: TGTGCCAGCTCACCGGAGACGGGGGGGGGAGATACGCAGTATTTT

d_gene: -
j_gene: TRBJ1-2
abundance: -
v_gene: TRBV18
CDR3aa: CASSPIEDYGYTF
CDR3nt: TGTGCCAGCTCACCAATCGAAGATTATGGCTACACCTTC

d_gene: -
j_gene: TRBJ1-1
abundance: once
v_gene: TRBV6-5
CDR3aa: CASSYDYAVNTEAFF
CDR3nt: TGTGCCAGCAGTTACGATTATGCGGTAAACACTGAAGCTTTCTTT

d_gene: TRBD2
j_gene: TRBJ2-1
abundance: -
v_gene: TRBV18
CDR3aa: CASSPPGLAGGLLNEQFF
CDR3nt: TGTGCCAGCTCACCACCGGGACTAGCGGGAGGGCTGCTCAATGAGCAGTTCTTC

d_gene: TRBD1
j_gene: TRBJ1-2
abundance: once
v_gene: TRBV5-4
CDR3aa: CASSSAGTGIGGYTF
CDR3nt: TGTGCCAGCAGCTCGGCTGGGACAGGGATTGGAGGCTACACCTTC

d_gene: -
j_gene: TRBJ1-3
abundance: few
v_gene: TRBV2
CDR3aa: CASSERGNSGNTIYF
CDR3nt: TGTGCCAGCAGTGAAAGGGGTAACTCTGGAAACACCATATATTTT

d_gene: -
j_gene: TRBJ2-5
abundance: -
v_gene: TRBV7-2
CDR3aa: CASSLLRGGQKETQYF
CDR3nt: TGTGCCAGCAGCTTACTAAGGGGCGGCCAGAAAGAGACCCAGTACTTC

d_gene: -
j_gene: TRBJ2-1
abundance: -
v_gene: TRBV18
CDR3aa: CASSAGQVGIHNEQFF
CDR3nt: TGTGCCAGCTCCGCGGGCCAGGTGGGGATTCACAATGAGCAGTTCTTC

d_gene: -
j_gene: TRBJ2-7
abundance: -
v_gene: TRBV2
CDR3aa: CASSDVVDSPYEQYF
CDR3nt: TGTGCCAGCAGTGACGTCGTGGACTCACCCTACGAGCAGTACTTC

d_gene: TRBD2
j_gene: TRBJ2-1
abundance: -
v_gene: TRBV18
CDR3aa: CASSPLGLAEYNEQFF
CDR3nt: TGTGCCAGCTCACCCTTAGGACTAGCGGAATACAATGAGCAGTTCTTC